This record looks at one T cell receptor beta chain sequence and its context. Its antigen is not known. Trimming removed 3 bases from V and 1 base from J, with 6 bases in between. Germline assignment: CDR1 MNHNS and CDR2 SASEGT. This CDR3 has 13 residues. The PCR ran on 60 Vbeta and 13 Jbeta primers. Assay used: immunoSEQ multiplex PCR; TCRdb lists only in-frame clones, some missing. The table has about 210,000 clones, about four fifths seen once. This entry belongs to a study of cytomegalovirus exposure and HLA in healthy donors. Whole-study findings and limits: Association of a missense DCLRE1C variant with TCR beta V- and J-gene trimming was reported in a later analysis.

The clonotype comes from a woman aged 50 to 60 in good health and CMV-seropositive. Sequenced: PBMCs. The chain joins TRBV6-1 to TRBJ2-5, with D perhaps TRBD2 (5 bases). The CDR3 region has the DNA TGTGCCAGCAGTGACGGGGTCCAAGAGACCCAGTACTTC. This codes for CASSDGVQETQYF.